Detailed here is one T cell receptor beta chain. The target antigen is unknown. The data stem from a study of neoadjuvant nivolumab and ipilimumab in lung cancer. Study results and limitations: Only two of four nivolumab-treated tumors gained richness and clonality by surgery.

The CDR3 covers 13 residues. Trimming removed 3 bases from V and 4 bases from J, with 9 bases in between. Germline-derived CDR1 and CDR2 are SGHDN and FVKESK. Sequencing used immunoSEQ multiplex PCR; TCRdb keeps in-frame clones, though not all of them. The data contain tens of thousands of clones, approximately 90% of them singletons. The sequence derives from an adult with non-small cell lung cancer. This chain links TRBV14 with TRBJ1-2; D might be TRBD1 (6 bases). Source: peripheral blood, taken after neoadjuvant nivolumab, alone or with ipilimumab, at or shortly before surgery. The DNA for the CDR3 is TGTGCCAGCAGCCAGGACAGTGTCTATGGCTACACCTTC. Protein sequence: CASSQDSVYGYTF. Complete variable domain (other parts from reference TRBV14 and TRBJ1-2): EAGVTQFPSHSVIEKGQTVTLRCDPISGHDNLYWYRRVMGKEIKFLLHFVKESKQDESGMPNNRFLAERTGGTYSTLKVQPAELEDSGVYFCASSQDSVYGYTFGSGTRLTVV.